This passage covers 20 T cell receptor beta chains from one sample sequenced in a study of CD8+CD57+ T cells in acquired aplastic anemia. Genomic DNA, serving as template, underwent TCR beta VDJ and CDR3 profiling. TCRdb reprocessed the reads with MiXCR, giving one entry per CDR3 protein. This sample yields about 71,000 distinct CDR3 sequences, of which 50% to 55% are seen a single time; around 8.3% belongs to the top ten. Sample: sorted CD4+, CD8+, or CD8+CD57+ T cells (not recorded which) from PBMCs. The receptors here all came from a human donor in good health, serving as a control.

The V gene is TRBV7-2, the J gene TRBJ2-7; tentative D call: TRBD2 (6 bases). Germline V gives CDR1 SGHTA, CDR2 FQGNSA. The CDR3 is made up of 13 amino acids. Trimming stripped 3 bases from V and 1 base from J, with 7 bases between. The CDR3 region is CASSLRESYEQYF. CDR3 bases: TGTGCCAGCAGCTTGCGGGAATCCTACGAGCAGTACTTC.

This clonotype has a count of ten or more. J is TRBJ1-1 and V is TRBV7-9; D is uncertain. This CDR3 is built from 15 residues. In germline, CDR1 is SEHNR, CDR2 FQNEAQ (reference sequence). Trimming shortened V by 5 bases and J by 0 bases, and 13 bases separated the two germline ends. CDR3 DNA: TGTGCCAGCAGCCAAAAAGGGAGATTGAACACTGAAGCTTTCTTT. As protein: CASSQKGRLNTEAFF.

This clonotype was picked up many times. The DNA of the CDR3 is TGTGCCAGCAGCTTATCTGGACAGGGGAACACCGGGGAGCTGTTTTTT. As protein: CASSLSGQGNTGELFF. The J gene is TRBJ2-2, the V gene TRBV7-9, with 8 bases matching TRBD1. Germline V gene lookup returns CDR1 SEHNR and CDR2 FQNEAQ (reference sequence). This CDR3 is built from 16 residues. Trimming removed 2 bases from V and 1 base from J; junction bases left unmatched: 3.

This rearrangement joins TRBV10-3 to TRBJ1-1; 12 bases line up with TRBD1. The CDR3 consists of 17 residues. Looked up from germline, CDR1 is ENHRY and CDR2 is SYGVKD. V dropped 4 bases and J dropped 5; count of bases not matched to a gene: 11. In DNA, the CDR3 is TGTGCCATCAGTGCAGGGACAGGGGGCTTGGAGGGTACTGAAGCTTTCTTT. Translation gives CAISAGTGGLEGTEAFF.

This clonotype is medium-sized by share. The rearrangement links TRBV29-1 to TRBJ2-5; 8 positions match TRBD1. The length of the CDR3 is 14 residues. The germline V gene encodes CDR1 SQVTM and CDR2 ANQGSEA. The ends lost 3 bases at V and 5 bases at J; junction bases unmatched: 8. The CDR3 nucleotides read TGCAGCGTTGAGTGGGCAGGGGGCAGGGAGACCCAGTACTTC. Amino acids: CSVEWAGGRETQYF. The variable domain in full, with the rest retrieved from reference TRBV29-1 and TRBJ2-5, is SAVISQKPSRDICQRGTSLTIQCQVDSQVTMMFWYRQQPGQSLTLIATANQGSEATYESGFVIDKFPISRPNLTFSTLTVSNMSPEDSSIYLCSVEWAGGRETQYFGPGTRLLVL.

This clonotype showed up many times. This chain uses TRBV7-9 with TRBJ2-5, with D possibly matching TRBD2 (5 bases). The V and J ends lost 1 base and 3 bases respectively, with 9 bases between them. Germline CDR1 and CDR2: SEHNR and FQNEAQ (reference sequence). There are 14 residues in the CDR3. This CDR3 reads CASSLGYGEETQYF. In nucleotides, the CDR3 is TGTGCCAGCAGCTTAGGGTACGGGGAAGAGACCCAGTACTTC.

The V and J genes are TRBV5-1 and TRBJ2-7; 9 bases align to TRBD2. Trimming at V came to 0 bases and at J to 3 bases, leaving 4 bases not matched to a gene. Germline assignment: CDR1 SGHRS and CDR2 YFSETQ. CDR3 length: 15 residues. DNA of the CDR3: TGCGCCAGCAGCTTGGGGCTAGCGGGGCTCTACGAGCAGTACTTC. This encodes CASSLGLAGLYEQYF.

The rearrangement joins TRBV25-1 to TRBJ2-1; a weak D match, TRBD1 (5 bases). In germline, CDR1 is MGHDK, CDR2 SYGVNS. CDR3 size: 14 residues. The ends were cut back, 1 base at V and 10 bases at J, with 14 bases in the middle. The CDR3 DNA reads as TGTGCCAGCAGTGAATCTCCTCCAGGGTTGGAGCAGTTCTTC. Its translation: CASSESPPGLEQFF. The full variable domain, completed using reference TRBV25-1 and TRBJ2-1, is EADIYQTPRYLVIGTGKKITLECSQTMGHDKMYWYQQDPGMELHLIHYSYGVNSTEKGDLSSESTVSRIRTEHFPLTLESARPSHTSQYLCASSESPPGLEQFFGPGTRLTVL.

In its sample, this clonotype was seen many times. The J gene is TRBJ2-7, the V gene TRBV7-9, with 8 bases lining up with TRBD1. Per germline, CDR1 SEHNR and CDR2 FQNEAQ (reference sequence). CDR3 length equals 15 residues. V gave up 4 bases and J gave up 3 bases; unmatched junction bases: 8. In DNA form, the CDR3 reads TGTGCCAGCAGCTACGGGACAGGACCACTCTACGAGCAGTACTTC. Translating it yields CASSYGTGPLYEQYF.

The rearrangement uses TRBV2 and TRBJ2-5; D gene unclear. The CDR3 totals 15 residues. The germline V and J ends were trimmed by 5 bases and 2 bases, with 15 bases remaining between them. Germline V lookup: CDR1 SNHLY, CDR2 FYNNEI. DNA of the CDR3: TGTGCCAGCAGTCCTCTCGGCCGTGATCAAGAGACCCAGTACTTC. Translation gives CASSPLGRDQETQYF. Variable domain in full (rest from reference TRBV2 and TRBJ2-5): EPEVTQTPSHQVTQMGQEVILRCVPISNHLYFYWYRQILGQKVEFLVSFYNNEISEKSEIFDDQFSVERPDGSNFTLKIRSTKLEDSAMYFCASSPLGRDQETQYFGPGTRLLVL.

The chain employs TRBV2 and TRBJ2-7; TRBD1 might be the D (5 bases). The germline CDR1 and CDR2 sequences are SNHLY and FYNNEI. V was cut by 2 bases and J by 7 bases, with 15 bases left in between. The CDR3 has 14 amino acids. CDR3 amino acids: CASSERTYGREQYF. The CDR3 DNA is TGTGCCAGCAGTGAAAGGACATACGGTCGGGAGCAGTACTTC.

The rearrangement links TRBV19 to TRBJ1-2; 7 bases agree with TRBD1. The CDR3 loop spans 12 amino acids. After removal of 7 bases from V and 3 bases from J, the junction contained 2 bases not matched to a gene. The V gene's germline CDR1 is LNHDA and CDR2 SQIVND (reference sequence). The chain's CDR3 is CASTGGDYGYTF. CDR3 DNA: TGTGCCAGTACAGGGGGGGACTATGGCTACACCTTC.

The V gene is TRBV30, the J gene TRBJ2-6, with D possibly being TRBD2 (5 bases). The CDR3 loop spans 20 amino acids. V lost 3 bases, J lost 0 bases, and 24 bases lay in between. Germline V gene data show CDR1 as GTSNPN and CDR2 as SVGIG (reference sequence). CDR3 bases: TGTGCCTGGAGCCCCCGGTGGGGAGCTGCTGGGAACTCTGGGGCCAACGTCCTGACTTTC. Protein: CAWSPRWGAAGNSGANVLTF.

As concerns this clonotype: The junction shows a germline mismatch at one end, possibly a read error. The gene calls are TRBV5-5 and TRBJ1-2, with D perhaps matching TRBD1 (6 bases). Germline V lookup: CDR1 SGHKS, CDR2 YYEKEE (reference sequence). CDR3 length: 15 amino acids. For the CDR3, the DNA is TGCGCCAGCAGCCCAACGACAGGAGGCGCTATGGGCTACACCTTC. This codes for CASSPTTGGAMGYTF.

At least ten counts were recorded for this clonotype. A much larger clonotype is one base distant, so this may be a read error. Lacking the conserved final phenylalanine or tryptophan, this CDR3 likely reflects a read error. The chain uses TRBV7-9 and TRBJ1-1; D is unclear. The germline V and J ends were trimmed by 5 bases and 4 bases, with 14 bases remaining between them. Germline V gene sequence: CDR1 SEHNR, CDR2 FQNEAQ (reference sequence). This CDR3 is 14 amino acids long. CDR3 residues: CASSQRAAGTEAFS. CDR3 nucleotides: TGTGCCAGCAGCCAACGAGCGGCTGGCACTGAAGCTTTCTCT.

This clonotype was seen at least ten times. A much larger clone lies one base from this, so it may be a read error. This sequence joins TRBV11-1 and TRBJ2-5; 7 bases map to TRBD2. Per germline, CDR1 SGHAT and CDR2 FQDESV (reference sequence). This CDR3 has 18 amino acids. CDR3 sequence reads: CASSFLALSGANEETRYF. The CDR3 region has the DNA TGTGCCAGCAGTTTCTTGGCCTTGAGCGGGGCAAACGAAGAGACCCGGTACTTC.

This clonotype was picked up a small number of times. The gene calls are TRBV12-3 or TRBV12-4 and TRBJ1-2; D ambiguous. The CDR3 extends over 12 amino acids. V lost 1 base and J 4 bases, leaving 4 bases between the germline ends. The CDR3 sequence is CASSLDSYGYTF. The DNA of the CDR3 is TGTGCCAGCAGTTTAGACAGCTATGGCTACACCTTC.

The chain is built from TRBV27 and TRBJ2-2, with 10 bases matching TRBD2. In germline, CDR1 is MNHEY, CDR2 SMNVEV (reference sequence). The CDR3 is 16 residues long. Trimming took 5 bases from V and 0 from J; bases not matched to a gene: 3. The CDR3 protein is CASSQTSGSNTGELFF. The DNA for the CDR3 is TGTGCCAGCAGTCAGACTAGCGGGTCGAACACCGGGGAGCTGTTTTTT.

The rearrangement joins TRBV9 to TRBJ1-2, with 7 bases matching TRBD1. The CDR3 is 13 residues long. V shed 2 bases and J 4 bases; nucleotides not matched to a gene: 2. Looked up from germline, CDR1 is SGDLS and CDR2 is YYNGEE. This CDR3 is CASSVGTVYGYTF. CDR3 nucleotides: TGTGCCAGCAGCGTTGGGACAGTCTATGGCTACACCTTC.

The chain has TRBV20-1 and TRBJ1-2; the D gene is possibly TRBD1 (6 bases). The CDR3 covers 14 residues. CDR1 and CDR2 (germline): DFQATT, SNEGSKA (reference sequence). Trimming stripped 4 bases from V and 2 bases from J, with 14 bases between. CDR3 residues: CSANYEQGNYGYTF. CDR3 coding DNA: TGCAGTGCTAACTACGAGCAGGGGAACTATGGCTACACCTTC.